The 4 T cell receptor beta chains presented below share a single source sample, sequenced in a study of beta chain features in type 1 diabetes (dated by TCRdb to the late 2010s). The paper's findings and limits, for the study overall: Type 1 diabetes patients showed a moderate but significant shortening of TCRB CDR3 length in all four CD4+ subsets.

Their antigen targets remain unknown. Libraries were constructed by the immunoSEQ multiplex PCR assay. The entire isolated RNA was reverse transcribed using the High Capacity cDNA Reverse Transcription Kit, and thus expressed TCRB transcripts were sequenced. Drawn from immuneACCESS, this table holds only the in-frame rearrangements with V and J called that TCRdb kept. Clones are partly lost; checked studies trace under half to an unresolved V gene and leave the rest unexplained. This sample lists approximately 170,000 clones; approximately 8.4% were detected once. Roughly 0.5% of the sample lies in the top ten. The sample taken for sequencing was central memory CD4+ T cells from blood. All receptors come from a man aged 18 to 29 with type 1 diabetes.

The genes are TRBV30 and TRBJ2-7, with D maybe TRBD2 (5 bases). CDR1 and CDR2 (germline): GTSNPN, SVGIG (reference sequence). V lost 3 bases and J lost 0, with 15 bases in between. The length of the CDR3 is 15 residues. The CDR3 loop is CAWRIPFGNSYEQYF. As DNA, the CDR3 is TGTGCCTGGAGAATACCTTTCGGGAACTCCTACGAGCAGTACTTC.

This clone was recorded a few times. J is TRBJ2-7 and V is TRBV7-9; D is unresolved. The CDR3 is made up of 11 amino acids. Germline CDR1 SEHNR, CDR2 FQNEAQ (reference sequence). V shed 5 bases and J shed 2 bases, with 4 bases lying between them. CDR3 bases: TGTGCCAGCAGCCCAACCTACGAGCAGTACTTC. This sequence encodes CASSPTYEQYF.

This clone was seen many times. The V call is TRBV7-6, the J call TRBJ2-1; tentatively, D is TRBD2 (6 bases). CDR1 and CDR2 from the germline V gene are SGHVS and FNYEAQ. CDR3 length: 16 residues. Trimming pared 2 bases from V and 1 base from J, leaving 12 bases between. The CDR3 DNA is TGTGCCAGCAGCTTATGGGGGGACCGATCCTACAATGAGCAGTTCTTC. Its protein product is CASSLWGDRSYNEQFF.

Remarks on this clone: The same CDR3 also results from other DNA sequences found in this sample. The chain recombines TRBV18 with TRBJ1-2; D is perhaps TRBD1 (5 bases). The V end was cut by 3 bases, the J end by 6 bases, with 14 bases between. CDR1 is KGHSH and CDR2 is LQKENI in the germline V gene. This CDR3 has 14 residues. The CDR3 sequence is CASSPQGAGDGYTF. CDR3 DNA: TGTGCCAGCTCACCCCAGGGCGCGGGAGATGGCTACACCTTC.